This T cell receptor beta chain was captured by sequencing in a study of cytotoxic CD8 clonotypes in ibrutinib-treated CLL. Overall study results and limits: With treatment, public clonotypes, which were uncommon, either contracted or remained stable.

Profiled with immunoSEQ multiplex PCR; TCRdb holds only in-frame clones, not every one. This sample yields fewer than 400,000 clones, of which roughly 67% are seen a single time; 6% to 6.5% belongs to the top ten. A note on this clone: No antigen is known for it.

The CDR3 has 14 residues. V shed 7 bases and J 7 bases; nucleotides not matched to a gene: 11. The germline gives CDR1 ENHRY, CDR2 SYGVKD. Here the sequenced sample was PBMCs, taken after 36 months of ibrutinib treatment. The chain is built from TRBV10-3 and TRBJ2-7; 9 nucleotides line up with TRBD1. The receptor was derived from a human donor with chronic lymphocytic leukemia. CDR3 loop: CAITPGQGVGEQYF. For the CDR3, the DNA is TGTGCCATCACCCCGGGACAGGGTGTAGGGGAGCAGTACTTC.